This T cell receptor (beta chain) was sequenced in a study of persistence of HIV-infected CD4 T cells. Whole-study context: Isolated cells were CMV- and HIV-1 Gag-responding CD4+ T cells. Up to roughly 180 mL blood was drawn at multiple time points; a couple of donors had single-time leukapheresis.

Lysates of CMV-infected fibroblasts at 10 ug/mL stimulated these cells. Sorted nonresponding memory CD4+ T cells were CD40L-negative, CD69-negative, CD45RO-high. With regard to this clone: Its specificity is unknown.

The libraries were made with immunoSEQ version 4 in survey mode. Template was genomic DNA at approximately 10 ng/uL, with up to 1 ug used per sample. The data were produced by immunoSEQ multiplex PCR, yet TCRdb's version contains in-frame clones alone and is incomplete. The sample contains tens of thousands of clones, roughly 82% of which appear only once. Germline CDR1 SGHTS, CDR2 YDEGEE. Trimming stripped 4 bases from V and 0 bases from J, with 14 bases between. This CDR3 is built from 15 residues. This chain connects TRBV5-8 to TRBJ2-7; D remains ambiguous. This receptor was identified in an adult woman with HIV who was CMV-seropositive. The specimen was CD4+ T cells sorted from PBMCs after roughly 20-hour stimulation, collected from a patient who received antiretroviral therapy. The CDR3 is CASSRPDVSSYEQYF. CDR3 nucleotides: TGTGCCAGCAGCCGTCCTGACGTTAGCTCCTACGAGCAGTACTTC.